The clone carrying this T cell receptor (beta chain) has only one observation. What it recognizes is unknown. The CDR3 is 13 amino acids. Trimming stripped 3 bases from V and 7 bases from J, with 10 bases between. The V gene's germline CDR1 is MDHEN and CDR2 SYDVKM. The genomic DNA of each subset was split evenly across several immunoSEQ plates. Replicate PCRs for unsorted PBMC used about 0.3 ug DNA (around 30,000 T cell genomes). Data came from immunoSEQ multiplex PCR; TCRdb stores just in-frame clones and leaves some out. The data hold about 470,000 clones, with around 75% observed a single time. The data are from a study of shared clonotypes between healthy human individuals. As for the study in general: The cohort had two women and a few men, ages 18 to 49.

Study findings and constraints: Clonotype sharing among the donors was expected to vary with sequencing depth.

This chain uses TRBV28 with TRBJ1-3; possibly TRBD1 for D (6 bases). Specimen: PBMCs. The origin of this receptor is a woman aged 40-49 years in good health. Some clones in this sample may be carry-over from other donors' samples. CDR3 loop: CASSFPQGNTIYF. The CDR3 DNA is TGTGCCAGCAGTTTTCCCCAGGGGAACACCATATATTTT.